This TCR beta chain was sequenced for a study of blood T cell repertoires in COVID-19. There are 17 residues in the CDR3. Germline V gives CDR1 SGDLS, CDR2 YYNGEE. While infection was still active, Seattle patients were enrolled and then followed longitudinally. The table lists this clone with a count of one. A read error may produce the germline difference seen at one junction end. Original handling: Amplification with reference gene primers provided the estimates of nucleated cell counts. Only in-frame clones appear in the TCRdb table, and some are missing; sequencing was by immunoSEQ multiplex PCR. V and J calls and clone size are given by that table; D and trimming were obtained from the DNA. The data show about 210,000 clones, around four fifths seen once.

The receptor comes from a man aged 55 to 70 with COVID-19, enrolled during active disease. The sequencing sample was made of peripheral blood. The rearrangement joins TRBV9 to TRBJ2-1; 14 positions agree with TRBD2. The CDR3 bases are TGTGCCAGCAGCGTCACGGGACTAGCGGGAGACTACGATGAGCAGTTCTTC. The encoded protein is CASSVTGLAGDYDEQFF.